The present TCR beta chain was sequenced within a study of T cells after yellow fever vaccination. CDR1 ENHRY and CDR2 SYGVKD come from the germline V gene. The CDR3 extends over 16 amino acids. The V and J ends lost 4 bases and 2 bases respectively, with 14 bases between them. TCRdb analysed the 5' RACE reads with MiXCR anew, one entry per CDR3 protein. The sample comprises around 340,000 distinct CDR3 sequences, 8.7% of which are singletons, and under 20% rests with the top ten. V and J are TRBV10-3 and TRBJ2-2; D tentatively reads TRBD1 or TRBD2 (5 bases each). The receptor was isolated from a man aged 18 to 30 who received the YFV17D yellow fever vaccine. The sample was PBMCs, taken on the day of the first yellow fever vaccination. This chain's CDR3 is CAISAGTAVNTGELFF. As DNA, the CDR3 is TGTGCCATCAGTGCCGGGACCGCCGTAAACACCGGGGAGCTGTTTTTT.